The clone carrying this TCR beta chain was detected once. Its antigen is undetermined. A read error may account for a junction end that differs from germline. This entry belongs to a study of identical twins' blood T cells. Study results and limitations: Shared CDR3 clonotype counts tracked mainly the product of cloneset sizes. Twins shared more top CDR3 clonotypes than unrelated donors did. Shared environment remains a possible cause of twin similarity.

Germline CDR1 and CDR2: KGHDR and SFDVKD. The CDR3 loop spans 14 amino acids. Authors' analysis steps: Each library had roughly 2.2 to 4 million CDR3 reads and about 90,000 to nearly 550,000 clonotypes. TCRdb processed the 5' RACE reads anew with MiXCR; each CDR3 protein has one entry. It is TCRdb's table, rather than the study itself, that gives the V and J calls and clone size. The sample records hundreds of thousands of distinct CDR3 sequences, about 28% being singletons. The sample taken for sequencing was PBMCs. This chain uses TRBV24-1 with TRBJ2-1; TRBD2 aligns across 9 bases. The clonotype originates from a woman aged 18-49 years in good health. CDR3 nucleotide sequence: TGTACCACCAGTGACAGCGGGAGGATGGATGAGCAGTTCTTC. Its translation is CTTSDSGRMDEQFF.